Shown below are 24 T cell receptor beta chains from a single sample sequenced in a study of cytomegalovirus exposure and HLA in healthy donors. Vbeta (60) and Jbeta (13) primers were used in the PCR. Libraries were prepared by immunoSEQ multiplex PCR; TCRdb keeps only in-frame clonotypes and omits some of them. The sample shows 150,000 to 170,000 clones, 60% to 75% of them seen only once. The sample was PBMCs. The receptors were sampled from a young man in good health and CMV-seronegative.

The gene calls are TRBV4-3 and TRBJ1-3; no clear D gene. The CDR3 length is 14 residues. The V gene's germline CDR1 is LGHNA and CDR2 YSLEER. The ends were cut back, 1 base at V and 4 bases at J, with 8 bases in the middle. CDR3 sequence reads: CASSQVAGGNTIYF. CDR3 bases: TGCGCCAGCAGCCAAGTGGCGGGAGGAAACACCATATATTTT.

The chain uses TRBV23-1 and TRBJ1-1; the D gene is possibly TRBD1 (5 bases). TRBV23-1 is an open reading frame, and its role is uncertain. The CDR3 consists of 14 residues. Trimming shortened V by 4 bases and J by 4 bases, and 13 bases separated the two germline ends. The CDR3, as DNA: TGCGCCAGCAGTCCAGTAGCCGGGGGCACTGAAGCTTTCTTT. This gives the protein CASSPVAGGTEAFF.

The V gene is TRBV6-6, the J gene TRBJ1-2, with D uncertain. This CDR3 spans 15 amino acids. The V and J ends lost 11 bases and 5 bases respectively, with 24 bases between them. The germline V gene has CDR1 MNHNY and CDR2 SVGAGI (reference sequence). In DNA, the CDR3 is TGTGCCTCTCAGACCTCCGGGATAGTGGTTTATGGCTACACCTTC. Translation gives CASQTSGIVVYGYTF.

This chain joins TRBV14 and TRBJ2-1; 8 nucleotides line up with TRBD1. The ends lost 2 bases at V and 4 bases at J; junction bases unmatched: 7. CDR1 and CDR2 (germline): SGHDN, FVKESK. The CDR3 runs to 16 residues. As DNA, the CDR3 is TGTGCCAGCAGCCAAAAGAGACAGGGGAGATACAATGAGCAGTTCTTC. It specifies CASSQKRQGRYNEQFF.

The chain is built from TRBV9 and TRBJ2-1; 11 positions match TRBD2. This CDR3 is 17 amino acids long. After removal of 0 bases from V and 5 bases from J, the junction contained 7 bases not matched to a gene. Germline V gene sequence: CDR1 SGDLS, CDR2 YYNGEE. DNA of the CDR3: TGTGCCAGCAGCGTAGGACTAGCGGGGTGGCGGGACAATGAGCAGTTCTTC. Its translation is CASSVGLAGWRDNEQFF. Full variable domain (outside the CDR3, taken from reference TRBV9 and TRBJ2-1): DSGVTQTPKHLITATGQRVTLRCSPRSGDLSVYWYQQSLDQGLQFLIQYYNGEERAKGNILERFSAQQFPDLHSELNLSSLELGDSALYFCASSVGLAGWRDNEQFFGPGTRLTVL.

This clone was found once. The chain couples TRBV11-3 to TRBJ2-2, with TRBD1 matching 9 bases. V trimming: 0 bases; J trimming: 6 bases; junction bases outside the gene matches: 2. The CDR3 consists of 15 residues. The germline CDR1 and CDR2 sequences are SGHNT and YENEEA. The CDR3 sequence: CASSLETGGSGELFF. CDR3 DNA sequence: TGTGCCAGCAGCTTAGAGACAGGGGGATCCGGGGAGCTGTTTTTT.

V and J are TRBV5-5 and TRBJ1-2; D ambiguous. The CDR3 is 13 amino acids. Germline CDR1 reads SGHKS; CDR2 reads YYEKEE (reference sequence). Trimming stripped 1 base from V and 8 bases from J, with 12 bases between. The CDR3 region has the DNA TGTGCCAGCAGCTTGCCCCCTGGAGGGGGCTACACCTTC. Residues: CASSLPPGGGYTF. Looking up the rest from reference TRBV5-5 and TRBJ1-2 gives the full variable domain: DAGVTQSPTHLIKTRGQQVTLRCSPISGHKSVSWYQQVLGQGPQFIFQYYEKEERGRGNFPDRFSARQFPNYSSELNVNALLLGDSALYLCASSLPPGGGYTFGSGTRLTVV.

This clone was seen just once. CDR3 DNA sequence: TGTGCCAGCCTACAGGACAGGGCTTCCACAGATACGCAGTATTTT. Protein product: CASLQDRASTDTQYF. The chain uses TRBV11-2 and TRBJ2-3; 8 nucleotides align to TRBD1. The CDR3 totals 15 residues. Trimming at V came to 8 bases and at J to 2 bases, leaving 9 bases not matched to a gene. Looked up from germline, CDR1 is SGHAT and CDR2 is FQNNGV.

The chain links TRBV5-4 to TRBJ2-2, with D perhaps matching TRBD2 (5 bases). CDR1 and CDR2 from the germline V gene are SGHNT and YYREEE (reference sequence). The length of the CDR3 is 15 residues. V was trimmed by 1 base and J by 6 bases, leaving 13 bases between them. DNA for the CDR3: TGTGCCAGCAGCTTGTCGCTAGCCGGCCCCGGGGAGCTGTTTTTT. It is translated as CASSLSLAGPGELFF.

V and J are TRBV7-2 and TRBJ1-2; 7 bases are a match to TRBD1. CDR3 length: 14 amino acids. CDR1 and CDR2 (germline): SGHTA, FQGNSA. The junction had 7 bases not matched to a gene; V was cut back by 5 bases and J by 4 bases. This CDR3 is CASSDTGTVYGYTF. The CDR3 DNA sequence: TGTGCCAGCAGCGATACCGGGACAGTCTATGGCTACACCTTC.

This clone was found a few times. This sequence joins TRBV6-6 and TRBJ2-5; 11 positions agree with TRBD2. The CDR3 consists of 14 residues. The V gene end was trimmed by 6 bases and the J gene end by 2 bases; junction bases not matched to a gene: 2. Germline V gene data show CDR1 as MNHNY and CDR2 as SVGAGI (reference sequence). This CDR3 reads CASRTSGAQETQYF. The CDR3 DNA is TGTGCCAGCAGGACTAGCGGGGCACAAGAGACCCAGTACTTC.

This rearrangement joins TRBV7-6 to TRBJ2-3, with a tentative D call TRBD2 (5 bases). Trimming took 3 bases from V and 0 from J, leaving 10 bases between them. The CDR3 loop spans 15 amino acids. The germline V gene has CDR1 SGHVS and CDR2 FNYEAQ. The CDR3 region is CASSFRGASTDTQYF. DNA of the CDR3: TGTGCCAGCAGCTTTCGGGGAGCAAGCACAGATACGCAGTATTTT.

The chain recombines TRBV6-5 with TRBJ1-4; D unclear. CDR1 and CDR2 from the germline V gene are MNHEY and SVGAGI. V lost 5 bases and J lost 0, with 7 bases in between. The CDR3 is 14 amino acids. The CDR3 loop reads CASSITSTNEKLFF. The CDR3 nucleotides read TGTGCCAGCAGTATCACATCAACTAATGAAAAACTGTTTTTT.

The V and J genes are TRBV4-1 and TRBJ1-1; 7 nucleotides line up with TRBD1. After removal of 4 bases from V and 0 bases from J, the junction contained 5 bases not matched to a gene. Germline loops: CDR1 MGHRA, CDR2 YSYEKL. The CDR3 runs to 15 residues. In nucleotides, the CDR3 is TGCGCCAGCAGCCCCCGACAGGGTGTGAACACTGAAGCTTTCTTT. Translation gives CASSPRQGVNTEAFF.

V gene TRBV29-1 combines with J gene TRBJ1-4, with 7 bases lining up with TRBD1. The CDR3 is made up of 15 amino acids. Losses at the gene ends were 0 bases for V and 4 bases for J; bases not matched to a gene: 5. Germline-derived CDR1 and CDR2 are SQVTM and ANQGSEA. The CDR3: CSVEEGQGVNEKLFF. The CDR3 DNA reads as TGCAGCGTTGAAGAAGGGCAGGGGGTTAATGAAAAACTGTTTTTT.

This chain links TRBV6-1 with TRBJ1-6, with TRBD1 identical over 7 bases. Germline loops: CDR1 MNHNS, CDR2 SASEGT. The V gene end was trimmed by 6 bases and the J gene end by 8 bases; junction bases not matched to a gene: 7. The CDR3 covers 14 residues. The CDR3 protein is CASRVEQGHSPLHF. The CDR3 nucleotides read TGTGCCAGCAGGGTCGAACAGGGGCATTCACCCCTCCACTTT.

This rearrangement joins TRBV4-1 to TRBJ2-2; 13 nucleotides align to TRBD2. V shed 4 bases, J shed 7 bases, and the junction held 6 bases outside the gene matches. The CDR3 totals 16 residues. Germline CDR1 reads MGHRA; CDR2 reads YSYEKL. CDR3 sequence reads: CASSRGLAGAVGELFF. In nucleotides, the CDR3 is TGCGCCAGCAGCCGCGGACTAGCGGGGGCCGTCGGGGAGCTGTTTTTT.

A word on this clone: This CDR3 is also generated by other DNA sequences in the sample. In nucleotides, the CDR3 is TGTGCCAGCAGCGCTCCAGGTACCATATATTTT. The encoded protein is CASSAPGTIYF. The chain links TRBV9 to TRBJ1-3; D not certain. Between the trimmed V and J ends, which lost 3 bases and 10 bases, there was a span of 8 bases. The CDR3 runs 11 residues. Germline V CDR1 and CDR2: SGDLS, YYNGEE.

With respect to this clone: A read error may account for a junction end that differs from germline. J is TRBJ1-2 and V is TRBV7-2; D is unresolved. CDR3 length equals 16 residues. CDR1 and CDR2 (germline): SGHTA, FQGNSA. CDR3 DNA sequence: TGTGTCAGCAGCTTAGTCGCCCGGGTGGCTAACTATGGCTACACCTTC. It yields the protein CVSSLVARVANYGYTF.

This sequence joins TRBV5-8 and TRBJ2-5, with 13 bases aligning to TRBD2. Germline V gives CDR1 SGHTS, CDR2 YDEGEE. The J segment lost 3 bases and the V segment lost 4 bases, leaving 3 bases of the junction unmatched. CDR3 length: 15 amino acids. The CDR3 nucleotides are TGTGCCAGCAGCCCCGGACTAGCGGGGGAAGAGACCCAGTACTTC. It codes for CASSPGLAGEETQYF.

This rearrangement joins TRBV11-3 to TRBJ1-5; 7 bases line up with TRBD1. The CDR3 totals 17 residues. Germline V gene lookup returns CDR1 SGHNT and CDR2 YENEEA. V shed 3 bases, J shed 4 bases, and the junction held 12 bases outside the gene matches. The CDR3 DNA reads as TGTGCCAGCAGCTTTAGAACGACAGGGCCCAAGAATCAGCCCCAGCATTTT. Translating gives CASSFRTTGPKNQPQHF.

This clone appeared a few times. The CDR3 DNA is TGCAGCGTCGGTACGTCGGGAGATACGCAGTATTTT. Its translation: CSVGTSGDTQYF. This chain links TRBV29-1 with TRBJ2-3, with no clear D. The CDR3 is made up of 12 amino acids. Germline-derived CDR1 and CDR2 are SQVTM and ANQGSEA. Trimming stripped 6 bases from V and 5 bases from J, with 12 bases between.

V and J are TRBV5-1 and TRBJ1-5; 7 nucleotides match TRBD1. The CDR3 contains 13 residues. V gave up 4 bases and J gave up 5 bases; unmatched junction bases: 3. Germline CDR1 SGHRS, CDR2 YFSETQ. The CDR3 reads CASSVTGDQPQHF. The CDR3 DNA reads TGCGCCAGCAGCGTTACAGGGGATCAGCCCCAGCATTTT.

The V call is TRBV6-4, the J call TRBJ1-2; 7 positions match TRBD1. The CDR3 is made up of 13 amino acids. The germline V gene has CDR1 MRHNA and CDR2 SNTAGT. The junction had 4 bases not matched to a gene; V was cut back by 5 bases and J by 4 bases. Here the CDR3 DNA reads TGTGCCAGCAGTACAGGGGTGGGCTATGGCTACACCTTC. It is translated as CASSTGVGYGYTF.